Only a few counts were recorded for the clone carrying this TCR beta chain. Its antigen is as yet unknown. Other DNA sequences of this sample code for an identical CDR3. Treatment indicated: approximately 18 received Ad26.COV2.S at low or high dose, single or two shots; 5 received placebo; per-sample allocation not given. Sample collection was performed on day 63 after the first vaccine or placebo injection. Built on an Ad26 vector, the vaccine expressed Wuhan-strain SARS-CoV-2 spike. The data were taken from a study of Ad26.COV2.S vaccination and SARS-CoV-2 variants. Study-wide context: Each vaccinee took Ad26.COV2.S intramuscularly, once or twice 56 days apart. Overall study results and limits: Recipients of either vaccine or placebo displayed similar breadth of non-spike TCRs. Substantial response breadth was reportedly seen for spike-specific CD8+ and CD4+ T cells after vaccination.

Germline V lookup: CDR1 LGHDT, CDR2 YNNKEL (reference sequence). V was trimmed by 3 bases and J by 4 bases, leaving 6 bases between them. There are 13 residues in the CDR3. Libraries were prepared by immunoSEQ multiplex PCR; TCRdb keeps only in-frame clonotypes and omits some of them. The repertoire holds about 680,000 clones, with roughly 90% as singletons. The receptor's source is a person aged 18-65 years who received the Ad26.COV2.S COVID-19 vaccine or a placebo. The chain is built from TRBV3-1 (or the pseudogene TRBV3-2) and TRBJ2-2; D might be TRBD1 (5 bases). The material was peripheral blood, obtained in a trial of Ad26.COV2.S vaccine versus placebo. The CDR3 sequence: CASSQQGTGELFF. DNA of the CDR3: TGTGCCAGCAGCCAGCAGGGCACCGGGGAGCTGTTTTTT.